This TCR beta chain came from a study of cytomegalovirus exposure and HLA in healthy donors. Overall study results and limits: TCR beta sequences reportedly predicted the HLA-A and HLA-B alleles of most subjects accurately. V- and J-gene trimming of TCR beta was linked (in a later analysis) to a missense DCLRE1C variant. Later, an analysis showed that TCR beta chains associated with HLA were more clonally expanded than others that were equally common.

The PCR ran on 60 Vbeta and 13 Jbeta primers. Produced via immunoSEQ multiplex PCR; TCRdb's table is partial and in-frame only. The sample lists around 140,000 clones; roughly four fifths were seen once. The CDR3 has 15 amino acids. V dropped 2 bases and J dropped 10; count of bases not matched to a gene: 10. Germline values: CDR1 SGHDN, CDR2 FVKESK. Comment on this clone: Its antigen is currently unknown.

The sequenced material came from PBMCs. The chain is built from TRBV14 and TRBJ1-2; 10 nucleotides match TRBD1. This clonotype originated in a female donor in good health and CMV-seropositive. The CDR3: CASSQRQGAIVDYTF. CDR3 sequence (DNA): TGTGCCAGCAGCCAACGACAGGGGGCAATTGTCGACTACACCTTC.